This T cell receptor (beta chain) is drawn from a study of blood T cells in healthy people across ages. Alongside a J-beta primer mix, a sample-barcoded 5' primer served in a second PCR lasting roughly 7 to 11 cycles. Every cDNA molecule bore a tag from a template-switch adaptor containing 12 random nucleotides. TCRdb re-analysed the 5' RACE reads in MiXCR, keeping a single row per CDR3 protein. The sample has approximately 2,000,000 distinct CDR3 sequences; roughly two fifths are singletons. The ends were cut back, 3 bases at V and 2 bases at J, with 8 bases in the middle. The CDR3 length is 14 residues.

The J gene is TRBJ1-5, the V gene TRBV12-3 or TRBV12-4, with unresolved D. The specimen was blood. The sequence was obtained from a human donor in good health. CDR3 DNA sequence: TGTGCCAGCAGTTTTTCTGTAGGCAATCAGCCCCAGCATTTT. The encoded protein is CASSFSVGNQPQHF.